The rows below give T cell receptor beta chains drawn from one sample of a study of cytomegalovirus exposure and HLA in healthy donors. Only in-frame clones appear in the TCRdb table, and some are missing; sequencing was by immunoSEQ multiplex PCR. Of about 250,000 clones in the sample, around 90% were seen once. The specimen was PBMCs. These receptors originate from a girl aged 2-10 years in good health and CMV-seronegative. Each CDR3 is given with its conserved first and last residue. The order of the fields is clone size, V gene, J gene, D gene, CDR3 protein, CDR3 DNA. The D gene is left open where the match is weak. Size values are once, few and many counts, or a class for expanded clones, and some rows have none.

NA,TRBV7-9,TRBJ1-1,NA,CASSLSTAGAFF,TGTGCCAGCAGCTTGAGTACGGCGGGAGCTTTCTTT
NA,TRBV10-1,TRBJ1-5,NA,CASSEGTGQPQHF,TGCGCCAGCAGTGAGGGCACCGGGCAGCCCCAGCATTTT
few,TRBV6-5,TRBJ1-1,TRBD1,CASRLHGQGTTEAFF,TGTGCCAGCAGACTACACGGACAGGGAACAACTGAAGCTTTCTTT
NA,TRBV6-5,TRBJ1-1,NA,CASSPRGGAEAFF,TGTGCCAGCAGTCCTCGTGGAGGAGCTGAAGCTTTCTTT
NA,TRBV28,TRBJ2-7,NA,CASSRTWTASYEQYF,TGTGCCAGCAGCCGGACCTGGACAGCCTCCTACGAGCAGTACTTC
NA,TRBV6-5,TRBJ1-1,NA,CASSAGGGGTEAFF,TGTGCCAGCAGTGCCGGGGGGGGAGGGACTGAAGCTTTCTTT
NA,TRBV5-1,TRBJ2-7,TRBD2,CASSTGLAGVYEQYF,TGCGCCAGCAGCACAGGACTAGCGGGAGTCTACGAGCAGTACTTC
NA,TRBV25-1,TRBJ1-2,NA,CASSGWSYGYTF,TGTGCCAGCAGTGGATGGAGCTATGGCTACACCTTC
NA,TRBV19,TRBJ2-2,NA,CASSQNRNTGELFF,TGTGCCAGTAGTCAGAACAGGAACACCGGGGAGCTGTTTTTT
NA,TRBV9,TRBJ2-7,NA,CASSVDPDGAILEEQYF,TGTGCCAGCAGCGTAGATCCGGATGGGGCGATCCTGGAGGAGCAGTACTTC
NA,TRBV4-2,TRBJ2-1,TRBD2,CASSQDRGLAGTSYNEQFF,TGTGCCAGCAGCCAAGATCGGGGACTAGCGGGTACCTCCTACAATGAGCAGTTCTTC
few,TRBV5-1,TRBJ1-4,TRBD1,CASSPDRGNEKLFF,TGCGCCAGCAGCCCCGACAGGGGAAATGAAAAACTGTTTTTT
NA,TRBV5-6,TRBJ1-2,TRBD1,CASSSRGPGYGYTF,TGTGCCAGCAGCTCCAGGGGGCCGGGCTATGGCTACACCTTC
NA,TRBV13,TRBJ2-3,TRBD2,CASSPTSGGGFTDTQYF,TGTGCCAGCAGTCCGACTAGCGGGGGGGGATTCACAGATACGCAGTATTTT
NA,TRBV12-5,TRBJ2-7,NA,CATPRSTQYF,TGTGCCACCCCTCGGAGCACGCAGTACTTC
NA,TRBV6-5,TRBJ2-1,TRBD2,CAAMGTSHNEQFF,TGTGCCGCCATGGGGACTAGCCACAATGAGCAGTTCTTC
NA,TRBV6-1,TRBJ1-5,NA,CASSERGGSFSNQPQHF,TGTGCCAGCAGTGAAAGGGGGGGATCTTTTAGCAATCAGCCCCAGCATTTT
NA,TRBV28,TRBJ1-1,NA,CASRVAIANTEAFF,TGTGCCAGCAGAGTTGCGATAGCGAACACTGAAGCTTTCTTT
NA,TRBV15,TRBJ1-5,NA,CATSRDRGTGQPQHF,TGTGCCACCAGCAGAGACAGGGGTACTGGGCAGCCCCAGCATTTT
NA,TRBV4-1,TRBJ1-1,NA,CASSQIGGNTEAFF,TGCGCCAGCAGCCAAATCGGAGGGAACACTGAAGCTTTCTTT
NA,TRBV27,TRBJ2-7,TRBD2,CASRHVGGDEQYF,TGTGCCAGCAGGCATGTGGGGGGGGACGAGCAGTACTTC
NA,TRBV6-5,TRBJ2-7,NA,CATGRAGYEQYF,TGTGCCACCGGCAGGGCAGGCTACGAGCAGTACTTC
NA,TRBV6-5,TRBJ2-7,TRBD1,CASSTPGQGSYEQYF,TGTGCCAGCAGTACACCGGGACAGGGGTCCTACGAGCAGTACTTC
NA,TRBV6-1,TRBJ1-5,NA,CASKLNREGAQHF,TGTGCCAGCAAGCTTAACAGGGAGGGAGCCCAGCATTTT
NA,TRBV5-1,TRBJ2-4,TRBD2,CASSWEGLIAGNIQYF,TGCGCCAGCAGCTGGGAGGGTTTGATAGCTGGAAACATTCAGTACTTC
NA,TRBV27,TRBJ2-7,NA,CASSLGRGYEQYF,TGTGCCAGCAGTTTAGGACGGGGCTACGAGCAGTACTTC
NA,TRBV6-4,TRBJ2-3,TRBD2,CASSSLAGGTDTQYF,TGTGCCAGCAGTTCACTAGCGGGGGGCACAGATACGCAGTATTTT